Listed below are T cell receptor beta chains from one sample, sequenced in a study of cytomegalovirus exposure and HLA in healthy donors. Repertoires were generated with immunoSEQ multiplex PCR, while TCRdb's copy carries only in-frame clones and drops some. Of 100,000 to 150,000 clones listed, approximately 80% were seen once; the top ten hold 1%. Sequencing used PBMCs. The receptors shown here come from a man aged 35 to 55 in good health and CMV-seronegative. Each CDR3 is given with its conserved first and last residue. D genes are given only for firm matches. Part of the rows lack a size; the others show once, few, many or a class for expanded clones.

>TRBD2|NA|TRBJ2-5|TRBV7-9
TGTGCCAGCAGCTCGGCGGGAGTAGAGACCCAGTACTTC
CASSSAGVETQYF
>TRBD1|NA|TRBJ2-3|TRBV9
TGTGCCAGCACCAGGACAGGCCAAACGCGCACAGATACGCAGTATTTT
CASTRTGQTRTDTQYF
>NA|NA|TRBJ2-5|TRBV25-1
TGTGCCAGCAGTGAATATTGGTCAGGGAGGCAACAAGAGACCCAGTACTTC
CASSEYWSGRQQETQYF
>TRBD1|once|TRBJ1-2|TRBV10-3
TGTGCCACAAGACAGGGCCTCGACAGGGGAAACTATGGCTACACCTTC
CATRQGLDRGNYGYTF
>NA|NA|TRBJ1-4|TRBV15
TGTGCCACCAGCAGGACGACAGGAGCAACTAATGAAAAACTGTTTTTT
CATSRTTGATNEKLFF
>TRBD2|NA|TRBJ2-1|TRBV6-1
TGTGCCAGCAGTTCAGGACTAGCTGAGTACAATGAGCAGTTCTTC
CASSSGLAEYNEQFF
>NA|NA|TRBJ2-1|TRBV29-1
TGCAGCGTTGAAGATTCCCTAGCGACCTACAATGAGCAGTTCTTC
CSVEDSLATYNEQFF
>TRBD1|NA|TRBJ1-1|TRBV19
TGTGCCAGTAGTTCTTCCCCCGGACAGGGCATGAACACTGAAGCTTTCTTT
CASSSSPGQGMNTEAFF
>TRBD2|NA|TRBJ2-1|TRBV5-8
TGTGCCAGCAGCTTTGGGACTAGCGGTATTAATGAGCAGTTCTTC
CASSFGTSGINEQFF
>NA|NA|TRBJ1-5|TRBV19
TGTGCCAGTAAGTGGGCAGCAAGCAATCAGCCCCAGCATTTT
CASKWAASNQPQHF
>TRBD2|NA|TRBJ2-3|TRBV5-3
TGTGCCAGAAGCTTTAAACCTTGGCGGGGGGACATCCACAACACAGATACGCAGTATTTT
CARSFKPWRGDIHNTDTQYF